This T cell receptor (beta chain) was captured by sequencing in a study of T-cell reconstitution after alpha-beta-depleted transplantation in children. This clonotype has more than one count but fewer than ten. Its target is unknown. Study outcomes and limitations: Several hundred expanded graft clones reportedly supplied alpha-beta T cells about two months after transplant. After transplant, high TCRbeta diversity at day 60 in some patients arose from surviving recipient T cells and thymic progenitors. Newly produced T cells mostly provided counts and TCRbeta diversity after one year, as hyperexpanded clones declined.

This CDR3 contains 16 residues. Germline V gene sequence: CDR1 LGHNA, CDR2 YNFKEQ. The V segment lost 3 bases and the J segment 0 bases; nucleotides outside the gene matches: 7. The authors prepared the TCRbeta library with unique molecular identifiers. MiXCR, applied by TCRdb to the PCR reads, yields one record per CDR3 protein. The sample consists of some 830,000 distinct CDR3 sequences, roughly 15% of them appearing once. The sequences come from PBMCs, mostly from graft donor cells, collected 360 days after TCRalphabeta/CD19-depleted stem cell transplant. This chain connects TRBV4-2 to TRBJ2-7; 8 bases match TRBD2. The TCR sequence derives from a male patient younger than 18 who had a stem cell transplant for acute lymphoblastic leukemia, so the T cells may come from the graft donor. CDR3: CASSQGASGSSYEQYF. In nucleotides, the CDR3 is TGTGCCAGCAGCCAGGGCGCCAGCGGGAGCTCCTACGAGCAGTACTTC.